One sample yielded the 27 T cell receptor beta chains listed below, sequenced in a study of Ad26.COV2.S vaccination and SARS-CoV-2 variants. TCRdb keeps only in-frame clones here, not all; method: immunoSEQ multiplex PCR. This sample yields roughly 680,000 clones, of which more than 80% are seen a single time; nearly 1.5% belongs to the top ten. Stated treatment: some 19 received Ad26.COV2.S at low or high dose, single or two shots; five or six received placebo; per-sample allocation not given. All samples were drawn on day 63, counting from the first vaccine or placebo injection. Specimen: peripheral blood, collected in a trial of Ad26.COV2.S vaccine versus placebo. The receptors derive from a person between 18 and 65 years old who received the Ad26.COV2.S COVID-19 vaccine or a placebo.

This clone was seen a single time. The chain has TRBV11-3 and TRBJ2-1, with 12 bases fitting TRBD2. Germline CDR1 SGHNT, CDR2 YENEEA. The CDR3 runs 16 residues. Trimming cost V 5 bases and J 4 bases; bases outside gene matches: 6. The CDR3 here is CASSLRTSGVYNEQFF. CDR3 nucleotides: TGTGCCAGCAGCCTCCGGACTAGCGGGGTATACAATGAGCAGTTCTTC.

J is TRBJ2-3 and V is TRBV6-4; TRBD2 might be the D (5 bases). Germline loops: CDR1 MRHNA, CDR2 SNTAGT. This CDR3 has 13 amino acids. V lost 3 bases and J lost 6, with 10 bases in between. The CDR3 DNA follows: TGTGCCAGCAGTGAAACTAGGTTGGATACGCAGTATTTT. This translates into CASSETRLDTQYF.

The CDR3 DNA is TGTGCCAGCAGCCAAGGGGGCGGTAGTCCGTTTTTT. Amino acids: CASSQGGGSPFF. The rearrangement links TRBV14 to TRBJ1-4, with D possibly being TRBD1 (5 bases). V lost 1 base to trimming and J lost 16 bases, with 13 bases between them. The CDR3 sequence is 12 residues long. The germline gives CDR1 SGHDN, CDR2 FVKESK.

This chain uses TRBV6-5 with TRBJ2-7; D may match TRBD1 or TRBD2 (6 bases each). The V end was cut by 8 bases, the J end by 6 bases, with 20 bases between. The CDR3 runs 14 residues. The V gene's germline CDR1 is MNHEY and CDR2 SVGAGI. The CDR3 DNA reads TGTGCCAGCGGGAGAGGGGGGCGCCTCAGCGAGCAGTACTTC. This codes for CASGRGGRLSEQYF.

This chain links TRBV9 with TRBJ1-3; D is undetermined. The germline V gene has CDR1 SGDLS and CDR2 YYNGEE. This CDR3 has 15 residues. Deletions cut 4 bases from V and 0 bases from J, with 11 bases between. CDR3 DNA: TGTGCCAGCAGCCCCGGGAACCCCTCTGGAAACACCATATATTTT. This sequence encodes CASSPGNPSGNTIYF.

The chain has TRBV5-4 and TRBJ2-5; D not certain. This CDR3 is 14 amino acids long. The V end lost 2 bases, the J end lost 1 base, and 9 bases lay between the germline ends. The germline V gene encodes CDR1 SGHNT and CDR2 YYREEE (reference sequence). The CDR3 loop is CASSLGRSQETQYF. The CDR3 DNA reads as TGTGCCAGCAGCTTAGGCAGGTCCCAAGAGACCCAGTACTTC.

The chain has TRBV27 and TRBJ1-5; no reliable D call. Between the trimmed V and J ends, which lost 3 bases and 4 bases, there was a span of 13 bases. The CDR3 loop spans 15 amino acids. Germline V gene sequence: CDR1 MNHEY, CDR2 SMNVEV (reference sequence). The CDR3: CASSFKGGSNQPQHF. The CDR3 nucleotides are TGTGCCAGCAGTTTTAAGGGTGGAAGTAATCAGCCCCAGCATTTT.

V gene TRBV11-2 combines with J gene TRBJ2-7; D is possibly TRBD2 (5 bases). The CDR3 runs to 13 residues. The germline V gene has CDR1 SGHAT and CDR2 FQNNGV. V was trimmed by 5 bases and J by 4 bases, leaving 12 bases between them. CDR3 loop: CASSLGGDYEQYF. Written as DNA, the CDR3 is TGTGCCAGCAGCCTCGGAGGCGATTACGAGCAGTACTTC.

The V gene is TRBV7-9, the J gene TRBJ2-2; TRBD1 matches at 9 bases. The CDR3 spans 18 residues. The junction had 15 bases not matched to a gene; V was cut back by 6 bases and J by 4 bases. CDR1 and CDR2 from the germline V gene are SEHNR and FQNEAQ (reference sequence). The CDR3, as DNA: TGTGCCAGCAGTCGGGTCCCCTCGACAGGGGGTATCACCGGGGAGCTGTTTTTT. Translation gives CASSRVPSTGGITGELFF.

V and J are TRBV7-6 and TRBJ1-1; D is undetermined. The CDR3 is 13 amino acids. V lost 3 bases and J 1 base, leaving 6 bases between the germline ends. In germline, CDR1 is SGHVS, CDR2 FNYEAQ. The chain's CDR3 is CASSFRQNTEAFF. DNA for the CDR3: TGTGCCAGCAGCTTCAGACAGAACACTGAAGCTTTCTTT. Together with reference TRBV7-6 and TRBJ1-1, the CDR3 gives the full variable domain: GAGVSQSPRYKVTKRGQDVALRCDPISGHVSLYWYRQALGQGPEFLTYFNYEAQQDKSGLPNDRFSAERPEGSISTLTIQRTEQRDSAMYRCASSFRQNTEAFFGQGTRLTVV.

The V gene is TRBV6-2 or TRBV6-3, the J gene TRBJ1-5; the match to TRBD1 covers 8 bases. The V gene end was trimmed by 6 bases and the J gene end by 1 base; junction bases not matched to a gene: 11. Looked up from germline, CDR1 is MNHEY and CDR2 is SVGEGT. The CDR3 is 17 amino acids. The CDR3 here is CASSQVWTGISNQPQHF. The CDR3 region has the DNA TGTGCCAGCAGCCAAGTCTGGACAGGGATAAGCAATCAGCCCCAGCATTTT.

In its sample, this clone was seen once. CDR3 sequence: CAWSPGLAFYNEQFF. CDR3 DNA: TGTGCCTGGAGTCCGGGACTTGCCTTTTACAATGAGCAGTTCTTC. The chain has TRBV30 and TRBJ2-1; TRBD2 is a possible D gene (6 bases). The CDR3 contains 15 residues. CDR1 and CDR2 (germline): GTSNPN, SVGIG (reference sequence). Trimming removed 2 bases at V and 4 bases at J, with 15 bases between.

This chain uses TRBV2 with TRBJ2-5; D gene uncertain. The CDR3 length is 12 residues. V lost 4 bases, J lost 2 bases, and 5 bases lay in between. Germline V gene data show CDR1 as SNHLY and CDR2 as FYNNEI. CDR3 in DNA: TGTGCCAGCAGTGCTCAACAAGAGACCCAGTACTTC. This gives the protein CASSAQQETQYF.

The chain links TRBV19 to TRBJ1-5; weak D call: TRBD1 (6 bases). This CDR3 comprises 19 residues. V dropped 6 bases and J dropped 0 bases, with 24 bases sitting between them. Germline-derived CDR1 and CDR2 are LNHDA and SQIVND (reference sequence). For the CDR3, the DNA is TGTGCCAGTAGCTTGAGGATTGGGCAGGGGAGAACTAGCAATCAGCCCCAGCATTTT. It yields the protein CASSLRIGQGRTSNQPQHF.

The chain joins TRBV29-1 to TRBJ1-4, with 7 bases lining up with TRBD1. The V segment lost 6 bases and the J segment 8 bases; nucleotides outside the gene matches: 6. The CDR3 totals 12 residues. Germline V gene sequence: CDR1 SQVTM, CDR2 ANQGSEA. The CDR3 sequence is CSVGGGGEKLFF. Written as DNA, the CDR3 is TGCAGCGTGGGGGGAGGGGGCGAAAAACTGTTTTTT. The complete variable domain, with remaining parts taken from reference TRBV29-1 and TRBJ1-4, reads SAVISQKPSRDICQRGTSLTIQCQVDSQVTMMFWYRQQPGQSLTLIATANQGSEATYESGFVIDKFPISRPNLTFSTLTVSNMSPEDSSIYLCSVGGGGEKLFFGSGTQLSVL.

The chain recombines TRBV7-9 with TRBJ2-2; tentative D call: TRBD1 (6 bases). CDR3 length: 16 amino acids. The V end lost 5 bases, the J end lost 6 bases, and 19 bases lay between the germline ends. The germline V gene has CDR1 SEHNR and CDR2 FQNEAQ (reference sequence). The CDR3 is CASSGRIPGVAGELFF. CDR3 DNA: TGTGCCAGCAGCGGAAGGATACCAGGGGTGGCCGGGGAGCTGTTTTTT. The full variable domain, rest sourced from reference TRBV7-9 and TRBJ2-2, is DTGVSQNPRHKITKRGQNVTFRCDPISEHNRLYWYRQTLGQGPEFLTYFQNEAQLEKSRLLSDRFSAERPKGSFSTLEIQRTEQGDSAMYLCASSGRIPGVAGELFFGEGSRLTVL.

The rearrangement joins TRBV6-5 to TRBJ1-6; D is unresolved. This CDR3 comprises 15 residues. Trimming pared 0 bases from V and 2 bases from J, leaving 5 bases between. CDR1 is MNHEY, CDR2 SVGAGI, per germline. This CDR3 reads CASSYSGTYNSPLHF. CDR3 DNA sequence: TGTGCCAGCAGTTACTCGGGGACCTATAATTCACCCCTCCACTTT.

This rearrangement joins TRBV5-6 to TRBJ2-3; 11 bases map to TRBD2. CDR3 length: 16 residues. The germline gives CDR1 SGHDT, CDR2 YYEEEE. V lost 2 bases and J lost 3; bases outside the gene matches: 5. The CDR3 bases are TGTGCCAGCAGCTTAGAACTAGCGGGAGTGACAGATACGCAGTATTTT. It yields the protein CASSLELAGVTDTQYF.

V and J are TRBV5-1 and TRBJ1-5; D not certain. Trimming shortened V by 2 bases and J by 3 bases, and 9 bases separated the two germline ends. Looked up from germline, CDR1 is SGHRS and CDR2 is YFSETQ. The CDR3 sequence is 14 residues long. The CDR3 DNA follows: TGCGCCAGCAGCTTAACACCGTTCAATCAGCCCCAGCATTTT. Translation gives CASSLTPFNQPQHF.

V gene TRBV11-2 combines with J gene TRBJ2-7; D is undetermined. CDR3 length: 12 amino acids. The germline CDR1 and CDR2 sequences are SGHAT and FQNNGV. Trimming left V 2 bases short and J 3 bases short, with 5 bases between. The CDR3 spells CASSLFRYEQYF. The CDR3 DNA sequence: TGTGCCAGCAGCTTATTCCGCTACGAGCAGTACTTC.

DNA of the CDR3: TGTGCCAGCAGCTTAGGCGGGAGGTTGGTGGAGACCCAGTACTTC. This gives the protein CASSLGGRLVETQYF. The genes are TRBV7-2 and TRBJ2-5, with 8 nucleotides matching TRBD2. Germline V gives CDR1 SGHTA, CDR2 FQGNSA. CDR3 size: 15 residues. The junction had 6 bases not matched to a gene; V was cut back by 1 base and J by 5 bases.

This chain uses TRBV25-1 with TRBJ1-2; weak D call: TRBD1 (6 bases). V shed 1 base and J shed 7 bases, with 13 bases lying between them. CDR3 length equals 14 residues. Germline values: CDR1 MGHDK, CDR2 SYGVNS. The CDR3 coding sequence is TGTGCCAGCAGTGAATTCCTTAGACAGGCTGGCTACACCTTC. Amino acids: CASSEFLRQAGYTF.

This chain links TRBV6-5 with TRBJ2-7; 7 positions agree with TRBD2. Per the germline V gene, CDR1 is MNHEY and CDR2 is SVGAGI. V gave up 0 bases and J gave up 11 bases; unmatched junction bases: 7. This CDR3 comprises 13 residues. CDR3 sequence reads: CASSYSRGEAKYF. CDR3 nucleotides: TGTGCCAGCAGTTACTCCCGGGGGGAAGCTAAGTACTTC.

The V and J genes are TRBV3-1 (or the pseudogene TRBV3-2) and TRBJ2-5, with 7 bases matching TRBD2. J lost 3 bases, V lost 4 bases, and 8 bases had no gene match. Germline CDR1 reads LGHDT; CDR2 reads YNNKEL (reference sequence). CDR3 length equals 15 residues. The CDR3 sequence: CASSPPRAGEETQYF. The CDR3 nucleotides read TGTGCCAGCAGCCCCCCAAGGGCGGGGGAAGAGACCCAGTACTTC.

The CDR3 sequence: CASTDQSLAAYNEQFF. The CDR3 coding sequence is TGTGCCAGCACCGATCAATCACTAGCGGCCTACAATGAGCAGTTCTTC. The V call is TRBV9, the J call TRBJ2-1; 8 nucleotides align to TRBD2. The germline V gene encodes CDR1 SGDLS and CDR2 YYNGEE. V lost 6 bases and J lost 2; bases outside the gene matches: 10. This CDR3 has 16 residues.

The V call is TRBV7-8, the J call TRBJ1-5; D ambiguous. Germline loops: CDR1 SGHVS, CDR2 FQNEAQ. The CDR3 totals 13 residues. The germline V and J ends were trimmed by 5 bases and 0 bases, with 5 bases remaining between them. The CDR3 loop reads CASSPHSNQPQHF. DNA for the CDR3: TGTGCCAGCAGCCCTCATAGCAATCAGCCCCAGCATTTT. Using reference TRBV7-8 and TRBJ1-5 for the parts outside the CDR3, the full variable domain is GAGVSQSPRYKVAKRGQDVALRCDPISGHVSLFWYQQALGQGPEFLTYFQNEAQLDKSGLPSDRFFAERPEGSVSTLKIQRTQQEDSAVYLCASSPHSNQPQHFGDGTRLSIL.

This clone was picked up one time. The chain joins TRBV7-9 to TRBJ2-7; D gene ambiguous. V lost 5 bases, J lost 2 bases, and 10 bases lay in between. The germline gives CDR1 SEHNR, CDR2 FQNEAQ (reference sequence). The CDR3 is 13 residues long. CDR3 in DNA: TGTGCCAGCAGCAATCAAGGCACCTACGAGCAGTACTTC. This encodes CASSNQGTYEQYF. The variable domain in full, with the rest retrieved from reference TRBV7-9 and TRBJ2-7, is DTGVSQNPRHKITKRGQNVTFRCDPISEHNRLYWYRQTLGQGPEFLTYFQNEAQLEKSRLLSDRFSAERPKGSFSTLEIQRTEQGDSAMYLCASSNQGTYEQYFGPGTRLTVT.